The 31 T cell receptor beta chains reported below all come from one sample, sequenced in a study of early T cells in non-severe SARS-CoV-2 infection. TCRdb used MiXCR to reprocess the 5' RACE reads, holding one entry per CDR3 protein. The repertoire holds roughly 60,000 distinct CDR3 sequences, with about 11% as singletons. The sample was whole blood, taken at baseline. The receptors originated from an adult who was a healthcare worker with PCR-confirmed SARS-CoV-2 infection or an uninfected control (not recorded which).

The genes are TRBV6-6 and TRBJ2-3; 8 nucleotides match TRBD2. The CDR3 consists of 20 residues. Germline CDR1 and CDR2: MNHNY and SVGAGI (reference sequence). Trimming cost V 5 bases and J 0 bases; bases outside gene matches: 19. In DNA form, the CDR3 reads TGTGCCAGCAGTATGGGACTTCCCCGGCGGGGGGCCGAGAGCACAGATACGCAGTATTTT. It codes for CASSMGLPRRGAESTDTQYF.

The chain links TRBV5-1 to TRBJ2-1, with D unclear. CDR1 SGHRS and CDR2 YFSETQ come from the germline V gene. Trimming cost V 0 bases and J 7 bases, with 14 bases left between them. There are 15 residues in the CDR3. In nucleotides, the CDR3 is TGCGCCAGCAGCTTGGGGGATGGGCCGAGGAATGAGCAGTTCTTC. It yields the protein CASSLGDGPRNEQFF.

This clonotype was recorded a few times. The CDR3 loop is CASSPKTLDEKLFF. The CDR3, as DNA: TGTGCCAGCTCACCAAAGACCCTCGACGAAAAACTGTTTTTT. The chain carries TRBV18 and TRBJ1-4, with D unresolved. Germline V CDR1 and CDR2: KGHSH, LQKENI. Trimming removed 2 bases at V and 8 bases at J, with 12 bases between. CDR3 length equals 14 residues.

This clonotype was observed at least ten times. CDR3 amino acids: CASSLEGGLYEQYF. CDR3 sequence (DNA): TGTGCCAGCAGCTTAGAGGGGGGGTTATACGAGCAGTACTTC. The genes are TRBV7-6 and TRBJ2-7; D possibly corresponds to TRBD2 (7 bases). Trimming cost V 1 base and J 4 bases, with 11 bases left between them. Germline assignment: CDR1 SGHVS and CDR2 FNYEAQ. The CDR3 runs to 14 residues.

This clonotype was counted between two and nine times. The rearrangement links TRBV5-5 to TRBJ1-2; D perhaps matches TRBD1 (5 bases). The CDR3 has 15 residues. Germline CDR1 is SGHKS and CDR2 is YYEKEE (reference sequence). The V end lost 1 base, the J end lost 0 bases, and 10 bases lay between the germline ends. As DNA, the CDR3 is TGTGCCAGCAGCTTGACAGGTGCTACTAACTATGGCTACACCTTC. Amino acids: CASSLTGATNYGYTF.

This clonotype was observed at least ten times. The chain's CDR3 is CASNLDEVEGETQYF. The CDR3 DNA reads as TGCGCCAGCAACCTCGACGAGGTGGAGGGGGAGACCCAGTACTTC. The chain carries TRBV5-1 and TRBJ2-5; a possible D gene is TRBD2 (6 bases). V was pared by 6 bases and J by 5 bases, with 20 bases between. The V gene's germline CDR1 is SGHRS and CDR2 YFSETQ. The CDR3 totals 15 residues.

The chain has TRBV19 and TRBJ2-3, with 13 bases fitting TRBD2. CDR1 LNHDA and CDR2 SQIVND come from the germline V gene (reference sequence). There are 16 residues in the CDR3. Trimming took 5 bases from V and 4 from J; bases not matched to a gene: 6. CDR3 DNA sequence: TGTGCCAGTAGTCTTGGACTAGCGGGGGACGCAGATACGCAGTATTTT. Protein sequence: CASSLGLAGDADTQYF.

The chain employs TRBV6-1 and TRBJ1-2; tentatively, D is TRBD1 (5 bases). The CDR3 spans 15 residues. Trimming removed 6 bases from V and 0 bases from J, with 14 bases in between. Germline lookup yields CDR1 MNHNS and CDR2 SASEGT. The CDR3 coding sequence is TGTGCCAGCAGAGGGGAGGGGACCTCTAACTATGGCTACACCTTC. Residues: CASRGEGTSNYGYTF.

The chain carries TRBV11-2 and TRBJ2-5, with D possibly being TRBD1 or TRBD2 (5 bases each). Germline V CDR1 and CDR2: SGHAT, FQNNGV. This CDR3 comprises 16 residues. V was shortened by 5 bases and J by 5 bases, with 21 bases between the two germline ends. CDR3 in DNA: TGTGCCAGCAGCCACCGAGGGGTAGGACCGAGGGAGACCCAGTACTTC. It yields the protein CASSHRGVGPRETQYF.

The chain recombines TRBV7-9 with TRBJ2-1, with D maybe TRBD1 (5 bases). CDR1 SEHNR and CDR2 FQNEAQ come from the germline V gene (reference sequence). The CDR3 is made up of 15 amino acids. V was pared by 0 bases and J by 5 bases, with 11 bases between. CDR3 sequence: CASSLAGRVNNEQFF. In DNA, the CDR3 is TGTGCCAGCAGCTTAGCGGGCAGGGTGAACAATGAGCAGTTCTTC.

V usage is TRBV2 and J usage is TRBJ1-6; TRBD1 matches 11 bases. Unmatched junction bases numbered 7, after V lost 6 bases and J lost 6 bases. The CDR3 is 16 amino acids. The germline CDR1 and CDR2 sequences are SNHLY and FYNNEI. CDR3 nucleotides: TGTGCCAGCAGGCAGCCTGGACAGGGGGCTAATTCACCCCTCCACTTT. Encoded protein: CASRQPGQGANSPLHF.

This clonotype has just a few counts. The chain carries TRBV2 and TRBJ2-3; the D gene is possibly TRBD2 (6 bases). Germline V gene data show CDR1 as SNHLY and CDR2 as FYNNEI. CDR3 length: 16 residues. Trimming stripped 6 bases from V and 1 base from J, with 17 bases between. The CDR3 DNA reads TGTGCCAGCAGGGTCGGGGGTACCTCAGGCACAGATACGCAGTATTTT. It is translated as CASRVGGTSGTDTQYF. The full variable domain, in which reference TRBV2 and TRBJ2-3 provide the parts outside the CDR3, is EPEVTQTPSHQVTQMGQEVILRCVPISNHLYFYWYRQILGQKVEFLVSFYNNEISEKSEIFDDQFSVERPDGSNFTLKIRSTKLEDSAMYFCASRVGGTSGTDTQYFGPGTRLTVL.

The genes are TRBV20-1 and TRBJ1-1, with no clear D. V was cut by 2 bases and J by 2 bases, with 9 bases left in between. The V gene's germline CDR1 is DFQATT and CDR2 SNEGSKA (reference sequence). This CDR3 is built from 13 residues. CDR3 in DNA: TGCAGTGCTAGATGGGAACTAAACACTGAAGCTTTCTTT. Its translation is CSARWELNTEAFF.

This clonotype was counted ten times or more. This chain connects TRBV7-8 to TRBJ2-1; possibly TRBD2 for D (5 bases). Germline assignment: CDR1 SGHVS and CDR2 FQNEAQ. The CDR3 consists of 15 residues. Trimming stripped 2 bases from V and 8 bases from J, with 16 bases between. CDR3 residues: CASSLTDLPGHEQFF. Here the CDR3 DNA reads TGTGCCAGCAGCTTAACGGACTTGCCGGGCCATGAGCAGTTCTTC.

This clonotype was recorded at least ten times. The CDR3 coding sequence is TGTGCCAGCAGTTTTAGACGGGACAGGGCTGAAAAACTGTTTTTT. Its protein product is CASSFRRDRAEKLFF. The chain combines TRBV12-3 or TRBV12-4 with TRBJ1-4; 9 bases are shared with TRBD1. The CDR3 is 15 amino acids. Trimming took 3 bases from V and 7 from J; bases not matched to a gene: 6.

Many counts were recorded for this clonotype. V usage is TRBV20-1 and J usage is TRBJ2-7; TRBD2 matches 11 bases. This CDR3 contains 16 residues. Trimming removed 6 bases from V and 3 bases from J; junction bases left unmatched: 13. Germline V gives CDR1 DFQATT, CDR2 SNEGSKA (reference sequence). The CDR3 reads CSAPNLAGGPFYEQYF. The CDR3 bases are TGCAGTGCCCCCAACCTAGCGGGGGGCCCATTCTACGAGCAGTACTTC.

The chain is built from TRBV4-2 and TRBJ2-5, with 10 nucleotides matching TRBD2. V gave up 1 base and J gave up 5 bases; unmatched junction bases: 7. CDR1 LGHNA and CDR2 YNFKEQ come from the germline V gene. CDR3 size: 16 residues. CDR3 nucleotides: TGTGCCAGCAGCCAAGGAGCGGGGGGGCCGGTGGAGACCCAGTACTTC. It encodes CASSQGAGGPVETQYF.

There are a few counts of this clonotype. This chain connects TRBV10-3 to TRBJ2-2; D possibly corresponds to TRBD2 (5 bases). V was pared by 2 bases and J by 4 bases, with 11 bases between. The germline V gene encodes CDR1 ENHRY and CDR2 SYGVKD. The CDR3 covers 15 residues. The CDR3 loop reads CAISEASRGTGELFF. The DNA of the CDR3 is TGTGCCATCAGTGAGGCTAGCCGCGGCACCGGGGAGCTGTTTTTT.

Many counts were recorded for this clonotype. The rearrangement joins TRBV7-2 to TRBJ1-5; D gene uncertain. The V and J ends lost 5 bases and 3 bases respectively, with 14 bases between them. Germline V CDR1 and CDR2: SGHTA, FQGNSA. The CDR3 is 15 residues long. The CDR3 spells CASSPRSSPNQPQHF. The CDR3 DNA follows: TGTGCCAGCAGCCCCCGTAGCTCCCCCAATCAGCCCCAGCATTTT. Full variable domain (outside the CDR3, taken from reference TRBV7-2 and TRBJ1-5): GAGVSQSPSNKVTEKGKDVELRCDPISGHTALYWYRQSLGQGLEFLIYFQGNSAPDKSGLPSDRFSAERTGGSVSTLTIQRTQQEDSAVYLCASSPRSSPNQPQHFGDGTRLSIL.

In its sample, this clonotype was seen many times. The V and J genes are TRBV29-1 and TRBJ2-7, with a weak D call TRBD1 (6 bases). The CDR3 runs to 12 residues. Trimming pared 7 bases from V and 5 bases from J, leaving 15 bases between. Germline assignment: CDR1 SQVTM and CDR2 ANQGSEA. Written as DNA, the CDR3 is TGCAGCGCCAACAGGGCGGAGGACGAGCAGTACTTC. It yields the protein CSANRAEDEQYF.

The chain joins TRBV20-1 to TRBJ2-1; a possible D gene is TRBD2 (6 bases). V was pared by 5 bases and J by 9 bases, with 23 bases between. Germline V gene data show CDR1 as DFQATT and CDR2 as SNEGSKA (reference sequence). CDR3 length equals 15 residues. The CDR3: CSASSRRGNRGEQFF. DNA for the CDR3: TGCAGTGCTTCCAGCCGGCGGGGAAATCGGGGTGAGCAGTTCTTC.

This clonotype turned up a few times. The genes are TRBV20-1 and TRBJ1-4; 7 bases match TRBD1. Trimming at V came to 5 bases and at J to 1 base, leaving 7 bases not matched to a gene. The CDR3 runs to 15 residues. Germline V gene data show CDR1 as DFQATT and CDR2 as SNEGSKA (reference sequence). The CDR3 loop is CSAPDRSKTNEKLFF. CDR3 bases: TGCAGTGCTCCGGACAGGTCAAAAACTAATGAAAAACTGTTTTTT.

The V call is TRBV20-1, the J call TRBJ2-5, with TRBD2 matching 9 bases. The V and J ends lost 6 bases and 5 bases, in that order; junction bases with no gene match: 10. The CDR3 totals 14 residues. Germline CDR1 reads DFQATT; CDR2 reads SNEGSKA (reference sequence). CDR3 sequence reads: CSAIPGLASETQYF. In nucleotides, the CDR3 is TGCAGTGCCATACCGGGACTAGCATCGGAGACCCAGTACTTC.

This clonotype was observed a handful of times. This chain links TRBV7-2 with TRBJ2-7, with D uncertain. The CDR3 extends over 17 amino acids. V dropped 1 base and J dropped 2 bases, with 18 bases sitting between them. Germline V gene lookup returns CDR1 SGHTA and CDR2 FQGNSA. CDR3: CASSLVRSRSHTYEQYF. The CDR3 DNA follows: TGTGCCAGCAGCTTAGTGCGGTCAAGGAGCCATACCTACGAGCAGTACTTC.

The CDR3, as DNA: TGTGCCAGCAGCGATCGGACAGGGAGGTCGAATGAAAAACTGTTTTTT. Its translation is CASSDRTGRSNEKLFF. The chain carries TRBV7-9 and TRBJ1-4, with TRBD1 matching over 8 bases. With V trimmed by 5 bases and J by 5 bases, 10 bases remained unmatched. The germline CDR1 and CDR2 sequences are SEHNR and FQNEAQ (reference sequence). The CDR3 is 16 amino acids.

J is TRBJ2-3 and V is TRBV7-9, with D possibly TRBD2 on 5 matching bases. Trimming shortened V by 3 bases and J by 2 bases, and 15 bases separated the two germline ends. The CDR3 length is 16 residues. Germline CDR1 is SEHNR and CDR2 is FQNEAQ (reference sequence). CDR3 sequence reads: CASSLAGVRVTDTQYF. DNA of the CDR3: TGTGCCAGCAGCTTGGCGGGTGTGAGGGTCACAGATACGCAGTATTTT.

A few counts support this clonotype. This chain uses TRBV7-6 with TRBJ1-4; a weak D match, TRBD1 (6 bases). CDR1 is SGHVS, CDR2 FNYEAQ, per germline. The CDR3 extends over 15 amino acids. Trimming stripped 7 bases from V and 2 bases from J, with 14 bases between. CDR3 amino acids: CASTPGGGTNEKLFF. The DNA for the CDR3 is TGTGCCAGCACCCCGGGAGGGGGTACTAATGAAAAACTGTTTTTT.

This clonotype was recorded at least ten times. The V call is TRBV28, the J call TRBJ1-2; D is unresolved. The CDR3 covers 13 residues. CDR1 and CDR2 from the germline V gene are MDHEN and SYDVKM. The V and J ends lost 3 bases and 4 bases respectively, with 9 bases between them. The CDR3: CASSLSFSYGYTF. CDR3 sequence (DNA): TGTGCCAGCAGTTTGAGTTTCTCCTATGGCTACACCTTC.

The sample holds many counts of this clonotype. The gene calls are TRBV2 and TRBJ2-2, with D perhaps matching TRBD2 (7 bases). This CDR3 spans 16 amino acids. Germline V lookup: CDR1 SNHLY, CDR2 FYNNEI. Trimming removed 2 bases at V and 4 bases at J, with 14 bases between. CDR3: CASSESRGAFTGELFF. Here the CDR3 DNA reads TGTGCCAGCAGTGAAAGTCGGGGGGCTTTCACCGGGGAGCTGTTTTTT.

CDR3 nucleotide sequence: TGTGCCACCAGCAGAGGCTGGGGGACGGTAGCTTTCTTT. Amino acid sequence: CATSRGWGTVAFF. The chain couples TRBV15 to TRBJ1-1, with D maybe TRBD1 (5 bases). Germline lookup yields CDR1 LNHNV and CDR2 YYDKDF (reference sequence). The CDR3 totals 13 residues. The V gene lost 1 base and the J gene lost 10 bases, with 13 bases spanning the gap.

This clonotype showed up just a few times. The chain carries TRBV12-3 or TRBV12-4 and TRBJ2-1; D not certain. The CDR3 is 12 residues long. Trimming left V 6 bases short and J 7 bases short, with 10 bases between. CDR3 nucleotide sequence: TGTGCCAGCAGGCGAAAGGGAAATGAGCAGTTCTTC. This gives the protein CASRRKGNEQFF.